These T cell receptor beta chains were read from a single sample in a study of vaccination and CD4 T cells after COVID-19. Antigen specificity for these receptors is unknown. TCRdb re-derived calls from the PCR reads in MiXCR, one entry per CDR3 protein. The table records about 9,800 distinct CDR3 sequences, around 37% of them present only once. Sequencing was carried out using CD4+ T cells from blood, cultured in vitro. These receptor sequences come from a human donor who had recovered from COVID-19. Each CDR3 is given with its conserved first and last residue. The D gene is left open where the match is weak. Some rows mark clone size as missing; the rest say once, few, many or name a class of expanded clone.

TRBV25-1,TRBJ2-3,15,NA,few,CASSGPYSITDTQYF,TGTGCCAGCAGTGGCCCCTACTCGATCACAGATACGCAGTATTTT
TRBV7-9,TRBJ1-2,18,NA,NA,CASSSGKRAPSPNYGYTF,TGTGCCAGCAGCTCAGGAAAGCGGGCCCCTTCCCCGAACTATGGCTACACCTTC
TRBV4-2,TRBJ1-6,16,NA,NA,CASSQDQAGENSPLHF,TGTGCCAGCAGCCAAGATCAAGCAGGGGAAAATTCACCCCTCCACTTT
TRBV9,TRBJ1-6,15,TRBD1,NA,CASSVGDRVNSPLHF,TGTGCCAGCAGCGTAGGAGACAGGGTTAATTCACCCCTCCACTTT
TRBV2,TRBJ2-6,16,TRBD1,NA,CASHRQGTTGANVLTF,TGTGCCAGTCATCGACAGGGGACGACTGGGGCCAACGTCCTGACTTTC
TRBV11-2,TRBJ2-3,15,TRBD1,NA,CASRPVQGSRDTQYF,TGTGCCAGCAGGCCGGTACAGGGGTCAAGAGATACGCAGTATTTT
TRBV6-1,TRBJ1-2,23,NA,NA,CASSEYFDGRVGGNREIFYGYTF,TGTGCCAGCAGTGAATATTTCGATGGGAGGGTGGGGGGAAACAGGGAGATCTTCTATGGCTACACCTTC
TRBV11-2,TRBJ1-1,16,NA,NA,CASSLTRDTRNTEAFF,TGTGCCAGCAGCTTAACCCGGGACACGAGGAACACTGAAGCTTTCTTT
TRBV7-2,TRBJ2-3,14,NA,few,CASSSRQSTDTQYF,TGTGCCAGCAGCTCGCGTCAGAGCACAGATACGCAGTATTTT
TRBV7-9,TRBJ2-5,15,TRBD1,NA,CASSYRTGGQETQYF,TGTGCCAGCAGCTATCGGACAGGGGGGCAAGAGACCCAGTACTTC
TRBV14,TRBJ1-1,14,NA,few,CASTPEVQGTEAFF,TGTGCCAGCACCCCAGAGGTCCAGGGAACTGAAGCTTTCTTT
TRBV7-9,TRBJ2-1,15,NA,NA,CASSFGRVNRNEQFF,TGTGCCAGCAGCTTTGGCAGGGTCAACAGGAATGAGCAGTTCTTC
TRBV20-1,TRBJ2-3,15,NA,few,CSAYKGLGGTDTQYF,TGCAGTGCGTATAAGGGACTCGGGGGAACAGATACGCAGTATTTT
TRBV29-1,TRBJ1-5,14,NA,few,CSALAGVSNQPQHF,TGCAGCGCCCTAGCCGGGGTTAGCAATCAGCCCCAGCATTTT
TRBV19,TRBJ2-2,17,TRBD2,few,CASSIDQRGLNTGELFF,TGTGCCAGTAGTATAGATCAGCGGGGGCTTAACACCGGGGAGCTGTTTTTT
TRBV7-9,TRBJ2-3,15,TRBD2,NA,CASSSPSGGTDTQYF,TGTGCCAGCAGCTCTCCTAGCGGGGGCACAGATACGCAGTATTTT
TRBV7-9,TRBJ2-7,14,NA,large,CASSLTGSSYEQYF,TGTGCCAGCAGCTTAACGGGGAGCTCCTACGAGCAGTACTTC
TRBV10-3,TRBJ2-3,11,TRBD2,NA,CATSGGDTQYF,TGTGCCACCTCGGGGGGAGATACGCAGTATTTT
TRBV6-1,TRBJ2-3,15,NA,few,CASKAPGHQADTQYF,TGTGCCAGCAAGGCCCCGGGACATCAAGCGGATACGCAGTATTTT
TRBV20-1,TRBJ2-1,15,TRBD2,few,CSATTSGGPYNEQFF,TGCAGTGCTACCACTAGCGGGGGGCCTTACAATGAGCAGTTCTTC
TRBV12-3/TRBV12-4,TRBJ1-1,14,NA,NA,CASSLGPWNTEAFF,TGTGCCAGCAGTTTAGGACCCTGGAACACTGAAGCTTTCTTT
TRBV6-1,TRBJ2-1,16,NA,NA,CASSEGAATAYNEQFF,TGTGCCAGCAGTGAAGGAGCCGCGACGGCCTACAATGAGCAGTTCTTC
TRBV7-8,TRBJ1-1,14,TRBD1,few,CASSPYTGAPEAFF,TGTGCCAGCAGCCCATATACAGGGGCCCCTGAAGCTTTCTTT
TRBV14,TRBJ2-1,16,TRBD1,NA,CASSRGSTGSYNEQFF,TGTGCCAGCAGCCGGGGGTCGACAGGGTCCTACAATGAGCAGTTCTTC
TRBV11-2,TRBJ2-3,17,NA,NA,CASSSSREGLSTDTQYF,TGTGCCAGCAGCAGTTCCCGGGAAGGCCTTAGCACAGATACGCAGTATTTT
TRBV2,TRBJ2-2,14,TRBD1,medium-sized,CASRQGASTGELFF,TGTGCCAGCAGACAGGGGGCGAGCACCGGGGAGCTGTTTTTT
TRBV7-2,TRBJ1-1,16,NA,NA,CASSLGEWGRHTEAFF,TGTGCCAGCAGCTTAGGGGAATGGGGGCGACACACTGAAGCTTTCTTT
TRBV2,TRBJ2-1,14,NA,few,CASSGGISYNEQFF,TGTGCCAGCAGTGGAGGGATTTCATACAATGAGCAGTTCTTC
TRBV20-1,TRBJ1-4,15,NA,NA,CSARDQKTTNEKLFF,TGCAGTGCTAGAGACCAGAAAACAACTAATGAAAAACTGTTTTTT
TRBV12-3/TRBV12-4,TRBJ1-1,14,NA,NA,CASSLVGTNTEAFF,TGTGCCAGCAGTTTAGTAGGGACAAACACTGAAGCTTTCTTT
TRBV7-9,TRBJ1-6,16,NA,NA,CASSDGKALLGSPLHF,TGTGCCAGCAGCGATGGAAAAGCTCTACTGGGGTCACCCCTCCACTTT
TRBV20-1,TRBJ1-1,18,TRBD1,few,CSARPRQGGSHLNTEAFF,TGCAGTGCTAGACCGAGACAGGGAGGCTCCCATTTGAACACTGAAGCTTTCTTT
TRBV6-2/TRBV6-3,TRBJ2-6,16,NA,NA,CASRSEDRAGANVLTF,TGTGCCAGCAGGTCCGAGGACAGAGCTGGGGCCAACGTCCTGACTTTC
TRBV7-9,TRBJ1-6,16,NA,few,CASSSRTVKGNSPLHF,TGTGCCAGCAGTTCCCGGACCGTGAAAGGGAATTCACCCCTCCACTTT
TRBV12-3/TRBV12-4,TRBJ2-2,15,NA,NA,CASSNAGTFTGELFF,TGTGCCAGCAGTAACGCCGGGACCTTCACCGGGGAGCTGTTTTTT
TRBV5-4,TRBJ2-6,15,NA,few,CASSFIRSGANVLTF,TGTGCCAGCAGCTTTATACGCTCTGGGGCCAACGTCCTGACTTTC
TRBV6-1,TRBJ1-5,13,NA,NA,CASRLGFNQPQHF,TGTGCCAGCAGGCTGGGGTTCAATCAGCCCCAGCATTTT
TRBV14,TRBJ1-3,14,NA,NA,CASSQELSGNTIYF,TGTGCCAGCAGCCAAGAATTATCTGGAAACACCATATATTTT
TRBV2,TRBJ1-2,14,NA,few,CASSETALNYGYTF,TGTGCCAGCAGTGAGACAGCGCTTAACTATGGCTACACCTTC
TRBV19,TRBJ2-5,15,TRBD2,few,CASSSGAGGQETQYF,TGTGCCAGTAGTTCGGGGGCGGGAGGCCAAGAGACCCAGTACTTC
TRBV12-3/TRBV12-4,TRBJ1-5,15,NA,NA,CASSFNGGINQPQHF,TGTGCCAGCAGTTTCAATGGGGGAATCAATCAGCCCCAGCATTTT
TRBV6-5,TRBJ1-5,14,TRBD1,few,CASSLDRANQPQHF,TGTGCCAGCAGTTTGGACAGGGCCAATCAGCCCCAGCATTTT
TRBV5-4,TRBJ2-6,14,NA,once,CASSPRSGANVLTF,TGTGCCAGCAGCCCGAGATCTGGGGCCAACGTCCTGACTTTC
TRBV5-4,TRBJ2-2,14,NA,NA,CASSPLSNTGELFF,TGTGCCAGCAGCCCATTATCGAACACCGGGGAGCTGTTTTTT
TRBV12-5,TRBJ2-3,13,NA,once,CASAPPLTDTQYF,TGTGCTAGTGCCCCCCCCCTCACAGATACGCAGTATTTT
TRBV5-1,TRBJ2-1,14,NA,NA,CASSLAGSFNEQFF,TGCGCCAGCAGCCTGGCCGGGTCCTTTAATGAGCAGTTCTTC
TRBV7-2,TRBJ1-6,13,TRBD1,few,CASSQGVRSPLHF,TGTGCCAGTTCACAGGGGGTGAGATCACCCCTCCACTTT
TRBV30,TRBJ2-2,13,NA,NA,CAWRPKVAGELFF,TGTGCCTGGAGACCTAAGGTTGCGGGGGAGCTGTTTTTT
TRBV10-3,TRBJ2-1,18,TRBD2,NA,CAISAGLAGGRGKNEQFF,TGTGCCATCAGTGCAGGACTAGCGGGGGGCCGGGGGAAGAATGAGCAGTTCTTC
TRBV12-3/TRBV12-4,TRBJ2-5,14,TRBD2,few,CASTFGGGVETQYF,TGTGCCAGCACTTTTGGCGGGGGGGTGGAGACCCAGTACTTC
TRBV19,TRBJ2-3,13,NA,NA,CASSTSGLSTQYF,TGTGCCAGTAGTACCTCGGGACTGAGTACGCAGTATTTT
TRBV12-3/TRBV12-4,TRBJ2-2,13,NA,few,CASSSLNTGELFF,TGTGCCAGCAGTTCACTGAACACCGGGGAGCTGTTTTTT
TRBV24-1,TRBJ1-4,13,NA,NA,CATRGALGEKLFF,TGTGCCACCAGGGGGGCATTGGGAGAAAAACTGTTTTTT
TRBV5-6,TRBJ2-3,14,NA,NA,CASSLQVVSDTQYF,TGTGCCAGCAGCTTGCAGGTAGTCTCGGATACGCAGTATTTT
TRBV18,TRBJ1-2,16,NA,NA,CASSPPSRPTNYGYTF,TGTGCCAGCTCACCACCTTCTCGTCCCACTAACTATGGCTACACCTTC